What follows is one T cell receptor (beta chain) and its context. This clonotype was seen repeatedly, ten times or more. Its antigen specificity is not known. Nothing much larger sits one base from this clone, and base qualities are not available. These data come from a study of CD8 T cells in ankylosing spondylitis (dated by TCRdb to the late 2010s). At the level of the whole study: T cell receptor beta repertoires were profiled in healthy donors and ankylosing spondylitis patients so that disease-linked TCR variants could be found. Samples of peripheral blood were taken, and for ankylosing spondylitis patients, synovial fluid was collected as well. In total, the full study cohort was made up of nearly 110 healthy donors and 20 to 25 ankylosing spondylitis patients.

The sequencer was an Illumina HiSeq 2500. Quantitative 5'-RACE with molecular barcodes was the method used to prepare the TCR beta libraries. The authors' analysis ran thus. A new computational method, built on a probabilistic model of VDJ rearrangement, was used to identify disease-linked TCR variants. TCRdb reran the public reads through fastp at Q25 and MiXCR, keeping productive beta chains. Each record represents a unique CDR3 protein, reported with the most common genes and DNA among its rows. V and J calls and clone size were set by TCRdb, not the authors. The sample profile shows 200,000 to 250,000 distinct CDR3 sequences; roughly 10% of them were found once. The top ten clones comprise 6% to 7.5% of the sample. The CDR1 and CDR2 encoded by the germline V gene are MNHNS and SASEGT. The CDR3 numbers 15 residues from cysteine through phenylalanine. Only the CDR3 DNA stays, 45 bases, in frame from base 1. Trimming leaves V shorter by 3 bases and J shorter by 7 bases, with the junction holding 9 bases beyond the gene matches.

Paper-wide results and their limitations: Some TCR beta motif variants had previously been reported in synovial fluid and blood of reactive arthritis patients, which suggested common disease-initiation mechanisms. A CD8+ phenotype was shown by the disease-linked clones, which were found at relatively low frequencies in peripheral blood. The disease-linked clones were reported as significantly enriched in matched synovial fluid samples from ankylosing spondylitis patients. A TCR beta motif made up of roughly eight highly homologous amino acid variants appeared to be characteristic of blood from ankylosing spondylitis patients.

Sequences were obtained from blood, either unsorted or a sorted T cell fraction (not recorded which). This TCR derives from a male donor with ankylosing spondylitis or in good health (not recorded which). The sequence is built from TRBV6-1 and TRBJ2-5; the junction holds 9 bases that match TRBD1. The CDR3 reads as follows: CASSEGTGNVWTQYF. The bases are TGTGCCAGCAGTGAGGGGACAGGGAATGTTTGGACCCAGTACTTC.